The 15 T cell receptor beta chains below come from one sample, sequenced in a study of beta chain features in type 1 diabetes. Sequenced material consisted of expressed TCRB transcripts (all of the isolated RNA was reverse transcribed). Using immunoSEQ multiplex PCR, the repertoire was profiled, and TCRdb retains in-frame clones only, with some absent. The data show under 200,000 clones, about 8.5% seen once. Source material: central memory CD4+ T cells from blood. Receptor source: a man aged 18 to 30 in good health.

The rearrangement uses TRBV19 and TRBJ2-7, with 9 bases lining up with TRBD2. Germline V gene lookup returns CDR1 LNHDA and CDR2 SQIVND (reference sequence). The CDR3 has 16 amino acids. J gave up 3 bases and V 5 bases, and 11 bases lay outside the gene matches. The CDR3 sequence is CASSPRPSGRSYEQYF. The CDR3 DNA follows: TGTGCCAGTAGTCCAAGGCCAAGCGGGAGGAGCTACGAGCAGTACTTC. Drawing the rest from reference TRBV19 and TRBJ2-7, the complete variable domain is DGGITQSPKYLFRKEGQNVTLSCEQNLNHDAMYWYRQDPGQGLRLIYYSQIVNDFQKGDIAEGYSVSREKKESFPLTVTSAQKNPTAFYLCASSPRPSGRSYEQYFGPGTRLTVT.

The J gene is TRBJ2-2, the V gene TRBV5-6, with 9 nucleotides matching TRBD2. Per the germline V gene, CDR1 is SGHDT and CDR2 is YYEEEE. The V gene end was trimmed by 4 bases and the J gene end by 7 bases; junction bases not matched to a gene: 11. The CDR3 totals 16 residues. CDR3 nucleotides: TGTGCCAGCAGCCCACAGCTAGCGGGGATAAGCGGGGAGCTGTTTTTT. It codes for CASSPQLAGISGELFF. Filled out from reference TRBV5-6 and TRBJ2-2, the complete variable domain reads DAGVTQSPTHLIKTRGQQVTLRCSPKSGHDTVSWYQQALGQGPQFIFQYYEEEERQRGNFPDRFSGHQFPNYSSELNVNALLLGDSALYLCASSPQLAGISGELFFGEGSRLTVL.

The chain recombines TRBV5-1 with TRBJ1-1, with D hard to call. The germline V and J ends were trimmed by 2 bases and 5 bases, with 13 bases remaining between them. The CDR3 length is 14 residues. CDR1 and CDR2 from the germline V gene are SGHRS and YFSETQ. The CDR3: CASSFGPSGTEAFF. CDR3 sequence (DNA): TGCGCCAGCAGCTTTGGGCCCTCGGGGACTGAAGCTTTCTTT.

This clone was picked up a small number of times. The V and J genes are TRBV28 and TRBJ1-4, with D possibly being TRBD1 (6 bases). The V gene lost 5 bases and the J gene lost 17 bases, with 18 bases spanning the gap. Per germline, CDR1 MDHEN and CDR2 SYDVKM. The CDR3 runs 12 residues. CDR3 sequence reads: CASSRPGGPNFF. In nucleotides, the CDR3 is TGTGCCAGCAGTAGGCCGGGGGGCCCCAATTTTTTT.

The chain carries TRBV19 and TRBJ1-4; TRBD1 matches 7 bases. This CDR3 region has 12 residues. The germline V gene encodes CDR1 LNHDA and CDR2 SQIVND (reference sequence). This CDR3 is CGPRQGNEKLFF. CDR3 nucleotides: TGTGGACCGAGACAGGGTAATGAAAAACTGTTTTTT. The variable domain in full, with the rest retrieved from reference TRBV19 and TRBJ1-4, is DGGITQSPKYLFRKEGQNVTLSCEQNLNHDAMYWYRQDPGQGLRLIYYSQIVNDFQKGDIAEGYSVSREKKESFPLTVTSAQKNPTAFYLCGPRQGNEKLFFGSGTQLSVL.

This clone has just a few counts. The chain joins TRBV19 to TRBJ2-2; D remains ambiguous. Per germline, CDR1 LNHDA and CDR2 SQIVND (reference sequence). CDR3 size: 14 residues. With 6 bases removed from V and 6 bases from J, the gap between germline ends came to 14 bases. This chain's CDR3 is CASSPIMLAGELFF. The CDR3 DNA sequence: TGTGCCAGTAGCCCTATTATGCTCGCCGGGGAGCTGTTTTTT.

This chain uses TRBV2 with TRBJ1-1, with 7 bases matching TRBD1. The V and J ends lost 6 bases and 6 bases, in that order; junction bases with no gene match: 7. CDR3 length: 13 residues. CDR1 is SNHLY, CDR2 FYNNEI, per germline. This CDR3 is CASSLDRSSEAFF. The CDR3 DNA follows: TGTGCCAGCAGCCTGGACAGGAGCTCTGAAGCTTTCTTT. Looking up the rest from reference TRBV2 and TRBJ1-1 gives the full variable domain: EPEVTQTPSHQVTQMGQEVILRCVPISNHLYFYWYRQILGQKVEFLVSFYNNEISEKSEIFDDQFSVERPDGSNFTLKIRSTKLEDSAMYFCASSLDRSSEAFFGQGTRLTVV.

This chain connects TRBV18 to TRBJ1-2; 10 nucleotides align to TRBD1. The V segment lost 2 bases and the J segment 5 bases; nucleotides outside the gene matches: 5. The CDR3 runs 15 residues. Germline CDR1 KGHSH, CDR2 LQKENI. The CDR3 DNA reads as TGTGCCAGCTCACCAGAGACAGGGGGCGGTTATGGCTACACCTTC. It yields the protein CASSPETGGGYGYTF.

The sample holds a few counts of this clone. The chain links TRBV6-5 to TRBJ2-7; weak D call: TRBD1 (6 bases). The CDR3 length is 13 residues. Germline CDR1 is MNHEY and CDR2 is SVGAGI. Trimming removed 5 bases at V and 6 bases at J, with 14 bases between. The CDR3 region has the DNA TGTGCCAGCAGTCTAAAGACAGGTTTCGAGCAGTACTTC. Translating it yields CASSLKTGFEQYF.

This chain connects TRBV7-3 to TRBJ1-5, with unresolved D. This CDR3 contains 13 residues. Germline lookup yields CDR1 SGHTA and CDR2 FQGTGA. Between the trimmed V and J ends, which lost 4 bases and 6 bases, there was a span of 10 bases. In DNA, the CDR3 is TGTGCCAGCAGCTCTACCCTCGGTCAGCCCCAGCATTTT. It is translated as CASSSTLGQPQHF.

The chain employs TRBV9 and TRBJ1-1; TRBD1 matches at 8 bases. After removal of 0 bases from V and 1 base from J, the junction contained 11 bases not matched to a gene. This CDR3 comprises 18 residues. CDR1 and CDR2 from the germline V gene are SGDLS and YYNGEE. CDR3 nucleotide sequence: TGTGCCAGCAGCGTAGCTCGCAGGGGGCGAGGGGCGAACACTGAAGCTTTCTTT. Translation gives CASSVARRGRGANTEAFF.

This clone was seen at least ten times. The chain uses TRBV29-1 and TRBJ1-1; no clear D. The CDR3 runs 9 residues. Trimming pared 3 bases from V and 12 bases from J, leaving 8 bases between. CDR1 and CDR2 from the germline V gene are SQVTM and ANQGSEA. The CDR3 here is CSVDVVPFF. The CDR3 coding sequence is TGCAGCGTTGATGTAGTGCCTTTCTTT.

This clone has at least ten counts. The J gene is TRBJ2-1, the V gene TRBV29-1; TRBD2 matches at 10 bases. The CDR3 sequence is 15 residues long. CDR1 is SQVTM, CDR2 ANQGSEA, per germline. V gave up 1 base and J gave up 9 bases; unmatched junction bases: 9. DNA of the CDR3: TGCAGCGTTGAAGGGCTAGCGGGGGTGTACGGTGAGCAGTTCTTC. Protein sequence: CSVEGLAGVYGEQFF.

The rearrangement joins TRBV5-4 to TRBJ2-3; 13 positions match TRBD2. Germline V CDR1 and CDR2: SGHNT, YYREEE (reference sequence). The V and J ends lost 5 bases and 1 base, in that order; junction bases with no gene match: 4. This CDR3 region has 16 residues. The CDR3 DNA sequence: TGTGCCAGCAGTTTTGGACTAGCGGGGGGCACAGATACGCAGTATTTT. Protein sequence: CASSFGLAGGTDTQYF.

This clone was counted a few times. CDR3 coding DNA: TGTGCCAGCAGTCCCACCCTTTGGGAGGACGAGCAGTACTTC. Encoded protein: CASSPTLWEDEQYF. V and J are TRBV28 and TRBJ2-7; D perhaps matches TRBD2 (6 bases). Deletions cut 5 bases from V and 5 bases from J, with 16 bases between. The CDR3 loop spans 14 amino acids. CDR1 is MDHEN and CDR2 is SYDVKM in the germline V gene.